One sample yielded the 14 T cell receptor beta chains listed below, sequenced in a study of blood T cell repertoires in COVID-19. Clones were read by immunoSEQ multiplex PCR, and TCRdb kept only the in-frame ones, dropping some. Found here are around 260,000 clones, 85% to 90% of them singletons; the top ten hold roughly 14%. Specimen: peripheral blood. Source of these receptors: a human donor in a cohort sampled during active COVID-19.

The chain joins TRBV7-8 to TRBJ1-3; TRBD1 might be the D (6 bases). Per the germline V gene, CDR1 is SGHVS and CDR2 is FQNEAQ. V lost 5 bases and J lost 0, with 11 bases in between. The CDR3 has 15 amino acids. The CDR3 protein is CASSRGTSSGNTIYF. CDR3 coding DNA: TGTGCCAGCAGCCGCGGGACAAGCTCTGGAAACACCATATATTTT.

The chain links TRBV2 to TRBJ2-7; 9 bases align to TRBD1. V shed 6 bases, J shed 2 bases, and the junction held 2 bases outside the gene matches. Germline CDR1 is SNHLY and CDR2 is FYNNEI. The CDR3 runs to 13 residues. The CDR3: CASRYRGPYEQYF. DNA for the CDR3: TGTGCCAGCAGATACAGGGGGCCCTACGAGCAGTACTTC.

CDR3 protein: CASSSGRTNEQFF. CDR3 bases: TGCGCCAGCAGTAGCGGGAGGACCAATGAGCAGTTCTTC. The chain combines TRBV5-1 with TRBJ2-1; 10 bases align to TRBD2. This CDR3 spans 13 amino acids. Trimming at V came to 5 bases and at J to 6 bases, leaving 2 bases not matched to a gene. Germline V gene data show CDR1 as SGHRS and CDR2 as YFSETQ.

The genes are TRBV19 and TRBJ1-2; D gene ambiguous. Germline V CDR1 and CDR2: LNHDA, SQIVND (reference sequence). With 11 bases removed from V and 6 bases from J, the gap between germline ends came to 16 bases. The CDR3 length is 12 residues. The CDR3 spells CALGRGVDGYTF. The CDR3 DNA reads as TGTGCCCTTGGACGGGGTGTGGATGGCTACACCTTC.

The V and J genes are TRBV9 and TRBJ2-3, with D possibly being TRBD2 (6 bases). Trimming removed 2 bases from V and 1 base from J, with 11 bases in between. Per the germline V gene, CDR1 is SGDLS and CDR2 is YYNGEE. There are 15 residues in the CDR3. The CDR3 region is CASSVLGSGTDTQYF. The CDR3 DNA follows: TGTGCCAGCAGCGTCCTCGGGAGTGGCACAGATACGCAGTATTTT.

Worth noting for this clone: The same CDR3 arises from other DNA sequences in this sample as well. This rearrangement joins TRBV18 to TRBJ1-2; D is possibly TRBD1 (6 bases). This CDR3 spans 13 amino acids. V gave up 3 bases and J gave up 2 bases, with 7 bases separating them. The V gene's germline CDR1 is KGHSH and CDR2 LQKENI. CDR3 loop: CASSPGQNYGYTF. DNA of the CDR3: TGTGCCAGCTCACCGGGACAAAACTATGGCTACACCTTC. Filled out from reference TRBV18 and TRBJ1-2, the complete variable domain reads NAGVMQNPRHLVRRRGQEARLRCSPMKGHSHVYWYRQLPEEGLKFMVYLQKENIIDESGMPKERFSAEFPKEGPSILRIQQVVRGDSAAYFCASSPGQNYGYTFGSGTRLTVV.

This rearrangement joins TRBV23-1 to TRBJ2-2; 14 bases agree with TRBD2. TRBV23-1 is reported as an ORF; its role is uncertain. The CDR3 covers 17 residues. V lost 2 bases, J lost 8 bases, and 7 bases stayed unmatched. CDR3 sequence: CASSQKGLAGVSGELFF. CDR3 DNA: TGCGCCAGCAGTCAAAAGGGACTAGCGGGAGTATCGGGGGAGCTGTTTTTT.

The rearrangement uses TRBV5-7 and TRBJ1-3; 9 bases are a match to TRBD1. TRBV5-7 falls under the ORF class, with uncertain function. The CDR3 contains 19 residues. V shed 3 bases, J shed 2 bases, and the junction held 15 bases outside the gene matches. CDR3 DNA sequence: TGTGCCAGCAGCTCCGGGACAGGGTTGGGTTTGGGGACTGGAAACACCATATATTTT. It codes for CASSSGTGLGLGTGNTIYF.

The chain links TRBV5-1 to TRBJ2-7, with 9 nucleotides matching TRBD2. V was pared by 4 bases and J by 4 bases, with 9 bases of the junction left unmatched. The CDR3 is 15 residues long. The germline CDR1 and CDR2 sequences are SGHRS and YFSETQ. The CDR3 coding sequence is TGCGCCAGCAGCCCTGGGGGACTAGCAGGATACGAGCAGTACTTC. Translation gives CASSPGGLAGYEQYF.

This clone was counted only a few times. The rearrangement uses TRBV28 and TRBJ2-1, with D perhaps matching TRBD1 (5 bases). V dropped 6 bases and J dropped 4 bases, with 13 bases sitting between them. Germline V gene sequence: CDR1 MDHEN, CDR2 SYDVKM. This CDR3 is built from 14 residues. CDR3 bases: TGTGCCAGCAGGATCCTTGCAGGGTACAATGAGCAGTTCTTC. Translation: CASRILAGYNEQFF.

In regard to this clone: In the same sample, other DNA sequences code for this CDR3. The V and J genes are TRBV9 and TRBJ2-3; TRBD2 matches 7 bases. Germline-derived CDR1 and CDR2 are SGDLS and YYNGEE. This CDR3 is built from 14 residues. The junction had 0 bases not matched to a gene; V was cut back by 2 bases and J by 0 bases. Here the CDR3 reads CASSVRESTDTQYF. CDR3 in DNA: TGTGCCAGCAGCGTGCGGGAGAGCACAGATACGCAGTATTTT. Filled out from reference TRBV9 and TRBJ2-3, the complete variable domain reads DSGVTQTPKHLITATGQRVTLRCSPRSGDLSVYWYQQSLDQGLQFLIQYYNGEERAKGNILERFSAQQFPDLHSELNLSSLELGDSALYFCASSVRESTDTQYFGPGTRLTVL.

V and J are TRBV7-2 and TRBJ2-1; the match to TRBD1 covers 10 bases. The germline V gene encodes CDR1 SGHTA and CDR2 FQGNSA. The ends lost 7 bases at V and 4 bases at J; junction bases unmatched: 7. The CDR3 spans 15 residues. This CDR3 reads CASTGGTGVYNEQFF. The CDR3 DNA reads as TGTGCCAGCACGGGGGGGACAGGGGTATACAATGAGCAGTTCTTC.

This clone was seen a handful of times. V is TRBV6-6 and J is TRBJ2-2; possible D gene TRBD1, 6 bases. The CDR3 spans 16 residues. Between the trimmed V and J ends, which lost 7 bases and 5 bases, there was a span of 20 bases. CDR1 is MNHNY, CDR2 SVGAGI, per germline (reference sequence). The CDR3 is CASNGQGQSLTGELFF. CDR3 coding DNA: TGTGCCAGCAATGGGCAAGGACAGAGTCTTACCGGGGAGCTGTTTTTT.

CDR3 protein: CASSSVAGNTEAFF. As DNA, the CDR3 is TGTGCCAGCAGCTCGGTGGCGGGAAACACTGAAGCTTTCTTT. This chain uses TRBV5-4 with TRBJ1-1, with D hard to call. Germline CDR1 and CDR2: SGHNT and YYREEE (reference sequence). V was shortened by 3 bases and J by 2 bases, with 11 bases between the two germline ends. The CDR3 runs to 14 residues. The full variable domain, in which reference TRBV5-4 and TRBJ1-1 provide the parts outside the CDR3, is ETGVTQSPTHLIKTRGQQVTLRCSSQSGHNTVSWYQQALGQGPQFIFQYYREEENGRGNFPPRFSGLQFPNYSSELNVNALELDDSALYLCASSSVAGNTEAFFGQGTRLTVV.